The rows below give T cell receptor beta chains drawn from one sample of a study of blood T cell repertoires in COVID-19. Clones were read by immunoSEQ multiplex PCR, and TCRdb kept only the in-frame ones, dropping some. The table shows over 350,000 clones, with just over 85% occurring only once. Sequenced material: peripheral blood. These receptors were taken from a woman under 40 with active or convalescent COVID-19. CDR3s include the opening cysteine and the closing phenylalanine or tryptophan. Size is omitted from some rows. Given values are once, few, many or a class for expanded clones.

j_call clone_size v_call cdr3_aa
TRBJ1-5 NA TRBV6-5 CASSNRAGQPQHF
TRBJ2-2 NA TRBV7-9 CASGRSLAGGELFF
TRBJ1-5 few TRBV19 CASSIGTVNQPQHF
TRBJ1-1 NA TRBV10-1 CASSESGRGGTEAFF
TRBJ1-2 NA TRBV19 CASSIVVGQYGYTF
TRBJ2-7 NA TRBV29-1 CSAQPSLAGGNEQYF
TRBJ2-3 NA TRBV9 CASSVGPPSDTQYF
TRBJ1-1 NA TRBV29-1 CSVEEYSNTEAFF
TRBJ1-1 NA TRBV6-4 CASSYGTGSTEAFF
TRBJ1-2 NA TRBV5-1 CASSPRAADYGYTF
TRBJ2-5 NA TRBV27 CASSPGLAGGQQTQYF
TRBJ1-1 NA TRBV25-1 CASKAGQPMNTEAFF
TRBJ1-5 once TRBV24-1 CATSGRDRGRVGNQPQHF
TRBJ2-1 NA TRBV2 CASSKDSQVVNEQFF
TRBJ1-3 NA TRBV2 CASSPGQGVMGNTIYF
TRBJ1-2 once TRBV9 CASSREEGVTF
TRBJ1-6 NA TRBV2 CASSESWGTGSNSPLHF
TRBJ2-1 NA TRBV6-5 CASSYGLASGINEQFF
TRBJ1-1 once TRBV5-1 CASSGAENTEAFF
TRBJ1-6 NA TRBV6-1 CASSERETYNSPLHF
TRBJ1-6 NA TRBV6-1 CASSEGQEDNSPLHF
TRBJ1-4 NA TRBV19 CATSPQGAEKLFF
TRBJ1-1 NA TRBV11-1 CASSFESAGYTEAFF
TRBJ1-4 NA TRBV30 CAWSSGGGEKLFF
TRBJ1-1 NA TRBV20-1 CSASNGVEAFF
TRBJ2-5 NA TRBV18 CASSPGTLGETQYF
TRBJ2-1 NA TRBV3-1/TRBV3-2 CASSQAGLAGVDQFF
TRBJ1-2 NA TRBV15 CATSRIQGAPDYGYTF
TRBJ1-1 NA TRBV15 CATSRRASLMNTEAFF
TRBJ1-4 few TRBV28 CASNGSGEKLFF
TRBJ1-5 once TRBV25-1 CASSERENQPQHF
TRBJ2-4 NA TRBV19 CASSIETPDSIAKNIQYF
TRBJ1-1 NA TRBV6-1 CASSDADRGLTEAFF
TRBJ1-5 once TRBV30 CAWSVGQTNQPQHF
TRBJ2-2 NA TRBV5-1 CASRSSDNTGELFF
TRBJ2-7 NA TRBV27 CASSFRTGGEQYF
TRBJ1-6 NA TRBV6-5 CASSSRDRDNSPLHF
TRBJ1-1 once TRBV19 CASRNKQKMNTEAFF
TRBJ2-5 NA TRBV11-3 CASSLGQQETQYF
TRBJ2-7 NA TRBV4-1 CASSQEKVLSGKYEQYF
TRBJ2-3 once TRBV6-1 CASSGYGRGKTDTQYF
TRBJ1-1 NA TRBV19 CASTPTLNTEAFF
TRBJ2-7 NA TRBV4-1 CASSLEGQGLYEQYF
TRBJ2-1 NA TRBV4-1 CASSQLRGQGDNEQFF
TRBJ2-5 once TRBV2 CASSQETQYF
TRBJ2-2 NA TRBV30 CAWSEGHRAGELFF
TRBJ1-2 NA TRBV7-8 CASSSYRDRVGGYTF
TRBJ1-5 NA TRBV25-1 CASSGRGEFALDQPQHF
TRBJ2-2 NA TRBV4-1 CASSRTSGNTGELFF
TRBJ2-5 NA TRBV27 CASSLSGRYETQYF
TRBJ2-2 few TRBV19 CASSIQTGGSGELFF
TRBJ2-5 NA TRBV9 CASSVALAGGPETQYF
TRBJ2-5 NA TRBV2 CASSPRTSGGLETQYF
TRBJ1-6 NA TRBV5-6 CASNPHGGNSPLHF
TRBJ1-1 NA TRBV27 CASRGLMQNTEAFF